The 27 T cell receptor beta chains reported below all come from one sample, sequenced in a study of blood T cell repertoires in COVID-19. Measured with immunoSEQ multiplex PCR; TCRdb has only the in-frame clones, and not every one. Among about 200,000 clones listed, around 86% were seen once. Sequencing input: PBMCs or T cells enriched from blood (not recorded which). These receptors all come from a man between 35 and 55 years old with acute COVID-19.

In this sample, this clone turned up once. The rearrangement joins TRBV7-8 to TRBJ1-5; D uncertain. The CDR3 runs to 15 residues. Per the germline V gene, CDR1 is SGHVS and CDR2 is FQNEAQ. V was shortened by 7 bases and J by 4 bases, with 17 bases between the two germline ends. This chain's CDR3 is CASTQLRSENQPQHF. DNA for the CDR3: TGTGCCAGCACCCAACTTCGGTCCGAAAATCAGCCCCAGCATTTT.

The count of this clone is one. The chain carries TRBV15 and TRBJ1-1; D gene ambiguous. V was clipped by 0 bases and J by 3 bases, with 5 bases between them. CDR1 is LNHNV and CDR2 is YYDKDF in the germline V gene (reference sequence). The CDR3 length is 13 residues. CDR3 nucleotide sequence: TGTGCCACCAGCAGAGAGGGCCACACTGAAGCTTTCTTT. Encoded protein: CATSREGHTEAFF.

J is TRBJ2-7 and V is TRBV9, with 10 bases that match TRBD1. The CDR3 contains 14 residues. Per the germline V gene, CDR1 is SGDLS and CDR2 is YYNGEE. V lost 4 bases, J lost 5 bases, and 6 bases stayed unmatched. The CDR3 here is CASSPLTGGNEQYF. The CDR3, as DNA: TGTGCCAGCAGCCCCCTGACAGGGGGCAACGAGCAGTACTTC. Variable domain in full (rest from reference TRBV9 and TRBJ2-7): DSGVTQTPKHLITATGQRVTLRCSPRSGDLSVYWYQQSLDQGLQFLIQYYNGEERAKGNILERFSAQQFPDLHSELNLSSLELGDSALYFCASSPLTGGNEQYFGPGTRLTVT.

The CDR3 protein is CASSGKGPGEQFF. The CDR3 DNA reads as TGTGCCAGCAGCGGGAAGGGGCCCGGGGAGCAGTTCTTC. The chain joins TRBV5-4 to TRBJ2-1, with D possibly matching TRBD1 (5 bases). In germline, CDR1 is SGHNT, CDR2 YYREEE (reference sequence). CDR3 length: 13 amino acids. The ends were cut back, 4 bases at V and 10 bases at J, with 15 bases in the middle.

This chain links TRBV6-5 with TRBJ2-7; no clear D gene. Germline lookup yields CDR1 MNHEY and CDR2 SVGAGI. The CDR3 has 12 residues. Trimming shortened V by 7 bases and J by 6 bases, and 13 bases separated the two germline ends. The CDR3 spells CASMKQYGEQYF. The CDR3 DNA follows: TGTGCCAGCATGAAACAGTATGGCGAGCAGTACTTC.

This clone occurred a few times. The chain links TRBV18 to TRBJ2-1, with TRBD2 matching over 8 bases. The CDR3 runs to 15 residues. V shed 0 bases, J shed 4 bases, and the junction held 2 bases outside the gene matches. CDR1 and CDR2 from the germline V gene are KGHSH and LQKENI. The CDR3 reads CASSPPTSAYNEQFF. For the CDR3, the DNA is TGTGCCAGCTCACCACCGACTAGCGCATACAATGAGCAGTTCTTC.

The chain couples TRBV7-2 to TRBJ2-2; D not certain. V lost 6 bases, J lost 0 bases, and 8 bases lay in between. The CDR3 spans 14 residues. Germline-derived CDR1 and CDR2 are SGHTA and FQGNSA. CDR3 loop: CASSSGSNTGELFF. In DNA form, the CDR3 reads TGTGCCAGCAGTTCCGGGTCGAACACCGGGGAGCTGTTTTTT.

CDR3 nucleotide sequence: TGTGCCAGCAGCTCCCCGGGACTAGCGGGAGTCGGCGGGGAGCTGTTTTTT. Protein product: CASSSPGLAGVGGELFF. The chain has TRBV5-4 and TRBJ2-2; 14 positions agree with TRBD2. Trimming took 3 bases from V and 7 from J; bases not matched to a gene: 8. Germline values: CDR1 SGHNT, CDR2 YYREEE (reference sequence). This CDR3 has 17 amino acids.

The chain couples TRBV3-1 (or the pseudogene TRBV3-2) to TRBJ2-3; D unresolved. CDR3 length equals 11 residues. Germline values: CDR1 LGHDT, CDR2 YNNKEL (reference sequence). Trimming removed 1 base at V and 7 bases at J, with 3 bases between. This chain's CDR3 is CASSQVYTQYF. The CDR3 DNA reads TGTGCCAGCAGCCAAGTCTATACGCAGTATTTT.

The chain uses TRBV27 and TRBJ2-3; 7 bases map to TRBD2. The length of the CDR3 is 14 residues. With 5 bases clipped from V and 3 bases from J, the junction kept 5 bases outside the gene matches. Germline V CDR1 and CDR2: MNHEY, SMNVEV (reference sequence). The CDR3 DNA is TGTGCCAGCAGTCCTGGACTAGAAACAGATACGCAGTATTTT. This encodes CASSPGLETDTQYF.

The chain recombines TRBV19 with TRBJ1-1; the D is unclear. CDR3 length: 11 amino acids. V was shortened by 5 bases and J by 11 bases, with 12 bases between the two germline ends. Germline values: CDR1 LNHDA, CDR2 SQIVND (reference sequence). The CDR3 region has the DNA TGTGCCAGTAGTGAGGGAGGGTATGCTTTCTTT. It yields the protein CASSEGGYAFF.

V and J are TRBV4-3 and TRBJ2-1; 11 bases are shared with TRBD2. This CDR3 is 16 amino acids long. Germline lookup yields CDR1 LGHNA and CDR2 YSLEER. After removal of 3 bases from V and 5 bases from J, the junction contained 6 bases not matched to a gene. The CDR3: CASSQRLAGTNNEQFF. In nucleotides, the CDR3 is TGCGCCAGCAGCCAGCGACTAGCGGGGACAAACAATGAGCAGTTCTTC.

The chain couples TRBV5-6 to TRBJ2-7; TRBD2 matches at 10 bases. Germline loops: CDR1 SGHDT, CDR2 YYEEEE. The trim removed 5 bases at V and 5 bases at J, leaving 4 bases unmatched. The CDR3 has 13 residues. The CDR3 region has the DNA TGTGCCAGCAGGTTAGCGGGAGGTAACGAGCAGTACTTC. Its protein product is CASRLAGGNEQYF.

In this sample, this clone turned up a few times. The chain combines TRBV28 with TRBJ1-2; possibly TRBD1 for D (5 bases). Germline loops: CDR1 MDHEN, CDR2 SYDVKM. Trimming cost V 5 bases and J 3 bases, with 10 bases left between them. CDR3 length: 13 amino acids. As DNA, the CDR3 is TGTGCCAGCAGTGAGTACAGGCACTATGGCTACACCTTC. It codes for CASSEYRHYGYTF.

The V and J genes are TRBV29-1 and TRBJ2-7; 8 positions agree with TRBD2. J gave up 5 bases and V 6 bases, and 9 bases lay outside the gene matches. Looked up from germline, CDR1 is SQVTM and CDR2 is ANQGSEA. This CDR3 is 13 amino acids long. The CDR3 bases are TGCAGCGTGTACCCAGCGGGAGAGGACGAGCAGTACTTC. Its translation is CSVYPAGEDEQYF.

This clone was detected many times. This chain uses TRBV27 with TRBJ1-5, with D hard to call. V gave up 3 bases and J gave up 0 bases, with 9 bases separating them. Germline values: CDR1 MNHEY, CDR2 SMNVEV (reference sequence). The CDR3 runs to 15 residues. CDR3 region: CASSFGLGSNQPQHF. The CDR3 DNA follows: TGTGCCAGCAGTTTCGGGTTGGGTAGCAATCAGCCCCAGCATTTT.

V and J are TRBV11-2 and TRBJ2-2; 10 nucleotides align to TRBD1. V lost 5 bases to trimming and J lost 7 bases; unmatched junction nucleotides: 16. Germline CDR1 and CDR2: SGHAT and FQNNGV. The CDR3 runs to 18 residues. CDR3 loop: CASSARPLGTGVHGELFF. In DNA, the CDR3 is TGTGCCAGCAGCGCCAGGCCCCTCGGGACAGGGGTTCACGGGGAGCTGTTTTTT.

The J gene is TRBJ2-1, the V gene TRBV27; D unresolved. The CDR3 has 14 residues. V was shortened by 3 bases and J by 0 bases, with 6 bases between the two germline ends. Germline V lookup: CDR1 MNHEY, CDR2 SMNVEV (reference sequence). The CDR3 reads CASSLKLSYNEQFF. In DNA form, the CDR3 reads TGTGCCAGCAGTTTGAAACTCTCCTACAATGAGCAGTTCTTC.

The chain joins TRBV7-3 to TRBJ2-5; 8 nucleotides match TRBD2. The CDR3 is made up of 14 amino acids. Germline values: CDR1 SGHTA, CDR2 FQGTGA. Trimming cost V 4 bases and J 7 bases; bases outside gene matches: 8. Here the CDR3 reads CASSSDGTSWTQYF. The CDR3 DNA reads as TGTGCCAGCAGCTCGGACGGGACTAGTTGGACCCAGTACTTC.

This chain connects TRBV2 to TRBJ2-7; TRBD1 is a possible D gene (6 bases). V was shortened by 2 bases and J by 1 base, with 6 bases between the two germline ends. Germline V CDR1 and CDR2: SNHLY, FYNNEI. The CDR3 has 13 residues. CDR3 sequence reads: CASSEQGSYEQYF. The CDR3 coding sequence is TGTGCCAGCAGTGAACAGGGGTCCTACGAGCAGTACTTC.

This chain connects TRBV5-6 to TRBJ1-1, with D possibly TRBD1 on 6 matching bases. CDR3 size: 15 residues. V gave up 4 bases and J gave up 2 bases, with 15 bases separating them. Per germline, CDR1 SGHDT and CDR2 YYEEEE. The DNA for the CDR3 is TGTGCCAGCAGCCCAACCTTGGACAGCAACACTGAAGCTTTCTTT. Translating gives CASSPTLDSNTEAFF.

CDR3 sequence reads: CASRKEYGFNYGYTF. CDR3 nucleotide sequence: TGTGCCAGCAGGAAGGAGTACGGTTTTAACTATGGCTACACCTTC. The genes are TRBV5-5 and TRBJ1-2; no firm D call. CDR3 length: 15 residues. V was shortened by 5 bases and J by 1 base, with 15 bases between the two germline ends. The V gene's germline CDR1 is SGHKS and CDR2 YYEKEE (reference sequence).

The rearrangement uses TRBV2 and TRBJ2-1; D is undetermined. Trimming removed 1 base from V and 0 bases from J, with 7 bases in between. The CDR3 has 15 residues. Germline V gene data show CDR1 as SNHLY and CDR2 as FYNNEI. CDR3 residues: CASSEDLISYNEQFF. The CDR3 DNA reads TGTGCCAGCAGTGAAGACTTGATCTCCTACAATGAGCAGTTCTTC. The full variable domain, in which reference TRBV2 and TRBJ2-1 provide the parts outside the CDR3, is EPEVTQTPSHQVTQMGQEVILRCVPISNHLYFYWYRQILGQKVEFLVSFYNNEISEKSEIFDDQFSVERPDGSNFTLKIRSTKLEDSAMYFCASSEDLISYNEQFFGPGTRLTVL.

The chain employs TRBV3-1 (or the pseudogene TRBV3-2) and TRBJ1-1; D gene unclear. V shed 1 base and J shed 1 base, with 7 bases lying between them. Germline V gene data show CDR1 as LGHDT and CDR2 as YNNKEL (reference sequence). The CDR3 is made up of 14 amino acids. CDR3 bases: TGTGCCAGCAGCCAAGCCACGGGGAACACTGAAGCTTTCTTT. Its translation is CASSQATGNTEAFF.

This rearrangement joins TRBV4-2 to TRBJ2-1; TRBD2 agrees at 12 bases. The CDR3 consists of 17 residues. Looked up from germline, CDR1 is LGHNA and CDR2 is YNFKEQ. V was clipped by 5 bases and J by 4 bases; unmatched bases: 9. The CDR3 coding sequence is TGTGCCAGCAGCGGGACTAGCGGGCCTTTAGGGTACAATGAGCAGTTCTTC. It is translated as CASSGTSGPLGYNEQFF.

The chain employs TRBV27 and TRBJ1-1; possible D gene TRBD1, 5 bases. V lost 1 base and J lost 2, with 11 bases in between. The CDR3 runs 15 residues. CDR1 and CDR2 from the germline V gene are MNHEY and SMNVEV (reference sequence). The CDR3 is CASSLWGRANTEAFF. In nucleotides, the CDR3 is TGTGCCAGCAGTTTATGGGGCAGGGCTAACACTGAAGCTTTCTTT.

This clone was counted once. The J gene is TRBJ1-6, the V gene TRBV28; 7 bases fit TRBD1. The ends lost 5 bases at V and 5 bases at J; junction bases unmatched: 6. CDR1 and CDR2 from the germline V gene are MDHEN and SYDVKM. The CDR3 is 15 amino acids. CDR3 bases: TGTGCCAGCAGTCAATTCGACAGGGATAATTCACCCCTCCACTTT. It codes for CASSQFDRDNSPLHF.